This TCR beta chain is from a study of blood T cell repertoires in COVID-19. As for the study in general: COVID-19 samples collected from the United States, Italy and Spain covered acute and convalescent phases. From T cells, B-cell-depleted T cells, or PBMCs came the material, which was cDNA or gDNA.

In the source study's methods: Counts of nucleated cells, estimated from reference gene primer amplification, were obtained. Generated by immunoSEQ multiplex PCR, the TCRdb table keeps only in-frame clones and is missing some. V and J calls and clone size come straight from that table; D and trimming were deduced from the DNA. The profile shows more than 95,000 clones, around four fifths of them singletons. V shed 3 bases and J 6 bases; nucleotides not matched to a gene: 4. CDR1 is MDHEN, CDR2 SYDVKM, per germline. This CDR3 is built from 14 residues. The sequence was obtained from a human donor in a cohort sampled during active COVID-19. The rearrangement links TRBV28 to TRBJ1-2; TRBD1 agrees at 10 bases. Sequences were obtained from peripheral blood. The CDR3 region is CASSFGTGVDGYTF. The CDR3 DNA is TGTGCCAGCAGTTTCGGGACAGGGGTGGATGGCTACACCTTC.